The 4 T cell receptor beta chains in this list originate from one sample, sequenced in a study of early T cells in non-severe SARS-CoV-2 infection. TCRdb used MiXCR to reprocess the 5' RACE reads, holding one entry per CDR3 protein. The repertoire holds about 55,000 distinct CDR3 sequences, about 15% seen once, with roughly 10% in the top ten. Sequencing was performed on whole blood, taken at baseline. All receptors derive from an adult who was a healthcare worker with PCR-confirmed SARS-CoV-2 infection or an uninfected control (not recorded which).

This clonotype showed up just a few times. This chain links TRBV15 with TRBJ2-2, with 12 bases identical to TRBD1. The germline V gene has CDR1 LNHNV and CDR2 YYDKDF (reference sequence). This CDR3 contains 19 residues. The V segment lost 1 base and the J segment 4 bases; nucleotides outside the gene matches: 10. CDR3 sequence (DNA): TGTGCCACCAGCAGAGGCCGGGACAGGGGGCGCTGGGTCACCGGGGAGCTGTTTTTT. Translated: CATSRGRDRGRWVTGELFF.

This clonotype appeared a few times. The rearrangement links TRBV12-5 to TRBJ2-3; D uncertain. The CDR3 spans 14 residues. V gave up 2 bases and J gave up 1 base, with 7 bases separating them. CDR1 LGHNT and CDR2 FRNRAP come from the germline V gene. The CDR3 coding sequence is TGTGCTAGTGGTTTGTCCCTAGGCACAGATACGCAGTATTTT. It encodes CASGLSLGTDTQYF.

The chain employs TRBV20-1 and TRBJ2-5; D tentatively fits TRBD1 or TRBD2 (5 bases each). This CDR3 region has 15 residues. Germline V CDR1 and CDR2: DFQATT, SNEGSKA (reference sequence). Trimming removed 3 bases from V and 0 bases from J, with 14 bases in between. For the CDR3, the DNA is TGCAGTGCTAGCGGGACGGTGGTAAACCAAGAGACCCAGTACTTC. This encodes CSASGTVVNQETQYF.

This clonotype has only a few counts. This chain joins TRBV3-1 and TRBJ1-2; D ambiguous. V was shortened by 4 bases and J by 0 bases, with 12 bases between the two germline ends. This CDR3 is 15 amino acids long. Germline V CDR1 and CDR2: LGHDT, YNNKEL (reference sequence). The CDR3 spells CASSPGTGANYGYTF. The CDR3 DNA follows: TGTGCCAGCAGCCCCGGCACCGGAGCTAACTATGGCTACACCTTC. The full variable domain, rest sourced from reference TRBV3-1 and TRBJ1-2, is DTAVSQTPKYLVTQMGNDKSIKCEQNLGHDTMYWYKQDSKKFLKIMFSYNNKELIINETVPNRFSPKSPDKAHLNLHINSLELGDSAVYFCASSPGTGANYGYTFGSGTRLTVV.